These T cell receptor beta chains were read from a single sample in a study of CD8+CD57+ T cells in acquired aplastic anemia. TCRdb ran MiXCR on the reads and lists one entry per CDR3 protein. The sample lists 200,000 to 300,000 distinct CDR3 sequences; approximately 79% were seen once. Specimen: sorted CD4+, CD8+, or CD8+CD57+ T cells (not recorded which) from PBMCs. These receptors originate from a human donor with aplastic anemia. The CDR3 runs from the conserved cysteine through the conserved F or W. Each record gives: J gene, V gene, CDR3 length, D gene, clone size, CDR3 protein, CDR3 DNA. A D gene is named only where the DNA matches it firmly. Clone sizes are given selectively: once, few, many, or a class where the clone is expanded.

TRBJ2-7 TRBV12-3/TRBV12-4 14 . . CASINRGLAYEQYF TGTGCCAGCATCAACCGGGGCCTAGCCTACGAGCAGTACTTC
TRBJ2-3 TRBV5-5 14 . . CASSQGVSPDTQYF TGTGCCAGCAGCCAAGGAGTGAGTCCCGATACGCAGTATTTT
TRBJ2-6 TRBV9 16 . . CASSVGSDTQDFVLTF TGTGCCAGCAGCGTAGGGTCAGATACGCAGGACTTTGTCCTGACTTTC
TRBJ1-1 TRBV24-1 11 . . CATSDKRIGFF TGTGCCACCAGTGACAAGAGGATAGGTTTCTTT
TRBJ2-5 TRBV9 14 TRBD1 . CASSVPSTGQADYF TGTGCCAGCAGCGTCCCTTCCACGGGACAGGCAGATTACTTC
TRBJ2-3 TRBV6-5 16 TRBD1 many CASSPAGGVSTDTQYF TGTGCCAGCAGTCCGGCAGGGGGCGTGAGCACAGATACGCAGTATTTT
TRBJ2-7 TRBV7-3 14 TRBD2 . CATSRPGLAYEQYF TGTGCCACCAGCCGCCCGGGACTAGCCTACGAGCAGTACTTC
TRBJ2-3 TRBV9 13 . . CASGEVAANTQYF TGTGCCAGCGGGGAAGTAGCGGCTAATACGCAGTATTTT
TRBJ1-1 TRBV12-3/TRBV12-4 15 . . CASRVDLTENTEAFF TGTGCCAGTAGGGTAGATCTGACAGAGAACACTGAAGCTTTCTTT
TRBJ2-3 TRBV29-1 13 . . CSVTSVGTDTQYF TGCAGCGTGACTAGTGTTGGCACAGATACGCAGTATTTT
TRBJ2-7 TRBV10-3 15 . . CASSPLDPRPYEQYF TGTGCCAGCAGCCCGCTGGACCCCCGGCCCTACGAGCAGTACTTC
TRBJ1-5 TRBV11-3 12 TRBD1 . CASSLDRGEQHF TGTGCCAGCAGCTTGGACAGGGGTGAGCAGCATTTT
TRBJ2-3 TRBV7-2 14 . . CASSLAHGTEAKYF TGTGCCAGCAGCTTAGCCCACGGTACAGAAGCGAAGTATTTT
TRBJ2-1 TRBV7-8 15 . once CASSLAGGAYNQYFF TGTGCCAGCAGCTTAGCGGGAGGTGCCTACAATCAGTATTTCTTC
TRBJ2-5 TRBV15 14 . . CAISTGPSQETQYF TGTGCCATCAGCACGGGGCCCAGCCAAGAGACCCAGTACTTC
TRBJ2-5 TRBV12-3/TRBV12-4 14 . . CASSWGSSQETQYF TGTGCCAGCAGTTGGGGCTCCAGCCAAGAGACCCAGTACTTC
TRBJ2-7 TRBV19 11 TRBD1 . CASEQGSEQYF TGTGCCAGCGAACAGGGGAGCGAGCAGTACTTC
TRBJ2-5 TRBV7-3 14 TRBD2 few CASSLAGGRETQYF TGTGCCAGTAGTTTAGCGGGGGGAAGGGAGACCCAGTACTTC
TRBJ2-1 TRBV9 16 TRBD2 . CASSEGGLAGHNEQFF TGTGCCAGCAGCGAGGGAGGTCTAGCGGGACACAATGAGCAGTTCTTC
TRBJ2-5 TRBV7-3 14 . . CASSRSSEEDTHNF TGTGCCAGCAGCAGAAGCAGCGAGGAAGACACCCATAACTTC
TRBJ2-7 TRBV12-3/TRBV12-4 15 . . CASSHPGDPPYEQYF TGTGCCAGCAGCCACCCGGGGGATCCCCCCTACGAGCAGTACTTC
TRBJ2-3 TRBV7-8 13 TRBD2 . CASGVAGTPNTYF TGTGCCAGCGGCGTAGCGGGCACTCCTAATACGTATTTT
TRBJ1-1 TRBV19 14 . . CASSIDSLNTEAFF TGTGCCAGTAGTATAGATTCCCTGAACACTGAAGCTTTCTTT
TRBJ2-7 TRBV2 13 . once CASGDAGRDKQYF TGTGCCAGCGGGGACGCAGGCAGAGATAAGCAGTACTTC
TRBJ2-5 TRBV2 15 . . CASSVLEPLLYAQYF TGTGCCAGCAGTGTGCTAGAGCCCCTACTCTACGCCCAGTACTTC
TRBJ2-3 TRBV10-3 12 . . CAIMDSTDTQYF TGTGCCATCATGGACAGCACAGATACGCAGTATTTT
TRBJ1-5 TRBV2 14 . . CASSKAYSKEPQHF TGTGCCAGCAGCAAAGCCTATAGCAAAGAGCCCCAGCATTTT
TRBJ2-5 TRBV25-1 14 TRBD2 . CASRNLAGDETQYF TGTGCCAGCAGGAACCTAGCGGGAGACGAGACCCAGTACTTC
TRBJ1-3 TRBV7-9 13 . few CASSHALENTIYF TGTGCCAGCAGTCACGCCTTGGAAAACACCATATATTTT
TRBJ1-2 TRBV7-9 16 . . CASSLERNDRVYGYTF TGTGCCAGCAGCTTGGAGAGGAACGACCGCGTATACGGCTACACCTTC
TRBJ2-5 TRBV7-3 14 . few CASSRARQPDTQYF TGTGCCAGCAGCAGAGCCAGACAGCCGGATACCCAGTACTTC
TRBJ2-2 TRBV7-9 14 TRBD1 . CASNDRGSAGELFF TGTGCCAGCAACGACAGGGGGAGCGCCGGGGAGCTGTTTTTT
TRBJ2-3 TRBV2 15 . . CASSAAYSNQHKQFF TGTGCCAGCAGTGCAGCTTATAGCAATCAGCACAAGCAGTTTTTT
TRBJ2-1 TRBV29-1 15 . few CSVVASLSSYNEQFF TGCAGCGTTGTAGCTAGCCTAAGCTCCTACAATGAGCAGTTCTTC
TRBJ2-3 TRBV2 14 TRBD2 . CASRLAGAAAKQYF TGTGCCAGCAGGTTAGCGGGCGCTGCCGCGAAGCAGTATTTT
TRBJ2-1 TRBV5-1 15 . many CASSLVSGSDNEQFF TGCGCCAGCAGCTTGGTTTCAGGGTCGGACAATGAGCAGTTCTTC
TRBJ2-1 TRBV7-9 13 . . CASRGSGKSEQFF TGTGCCAGCCGGGGCTCGGGGAAAAGTGAGCAGTTCTTC
TRBJ2-5 TRBV20-1 17 TRBD2 . CSASLASGSRAMKTQYF TGCAGTGCTAGTCTGGCTAGCGGGAGCAGAGCCATGAAGACCCAGTACTTC
TRBJ2-1 TRBV11-3 12 . . CTSTISWDEQFF TGTACCAGCACCATTAGCTGGGATGAGCAGTTCTTC
TRBJ2-5 TRBV25-1 13 . . CASSRATLETQYF TGTGCCAGCAGTCGGGCTACCCTAGAGACCCAGTACTTC
TRBJ1-1 TRBV2 14 . . CATGGDGSGTEAFF TGTGCCACCGGGGGAGATGGGTCAGGGACTGAAGCTTTCTTT
TRBJ2-7 TRBV7-9 15 . once CASSTPGGGGYEQYF TGTGCCAGCAGCACACCCGGGGGTGGCGGCTACGAGCAGTACTTC
TRBJ2-7 TRBV7-8 14 . . CASSSAQGGDEQYF TGTGCCAGCAGCTCAGCGCAGGGTGGCGACGAGCAGTACTTC
TRBJ1-1 TRBV15 15 . . CASSSDMGLNNEAFF TGTGCCAGCAGCTCCGACATGGGGCTGAACAATGAAGCTTTCTTC
TRBJ1-5 TRBV3-1 15 . many CASSQDLGGNQPQHF TGTGCCAGCAGCCAAGATCTCGGAGGGAATCAGCCCCAGCATTTT
TRBJ2-3 TRBV7-9 13 . . CASGSGDTDKLYF TGTGCCAGCGGGTCCGGGGACACAGATAAGCTGTATTTT
TRBJ2-7 TRBV7-8 14 . . CASSLPGLPYTQYF TGCGCCAGCAGCTTACCGGGCCTACCCTATACGCAGTACTTC
TRBJ2-5 TRBV9 14 . . CATSGGSLHETQYF TGTGCCACCAGCGGAGGCAGCCTGCACGAGACCCAGTACTTC
TRBJ2-1 TRBV10-3 16 . . CAISQGGVNGQPEQFF TGTGCCATCAGCCAGGGGGGCGTAAACGGTCAGCCTGAGCAGTTCTTC
TRBJ1-2 TRBV7-9 16 . . CASSQEGQAGKNEYTF TGCGCCAGCAGCCAAGAGGGACAAGCGGGAAAAAATGAGTACACCTTC
TRBJ1-1 TRBV7-2 13 . . CASSQDPRTEAFF TGCGCCAGCAGCCAAGATCCCCGGACTGAAGCTTTCTTT